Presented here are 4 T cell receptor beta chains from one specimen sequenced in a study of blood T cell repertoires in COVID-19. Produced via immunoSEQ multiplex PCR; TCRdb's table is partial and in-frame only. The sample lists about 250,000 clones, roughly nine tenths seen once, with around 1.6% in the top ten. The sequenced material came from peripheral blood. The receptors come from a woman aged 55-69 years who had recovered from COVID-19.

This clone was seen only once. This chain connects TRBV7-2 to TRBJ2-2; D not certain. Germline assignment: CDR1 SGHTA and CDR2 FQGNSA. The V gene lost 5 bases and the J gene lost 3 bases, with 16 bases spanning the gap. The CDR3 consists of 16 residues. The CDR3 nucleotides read TGTGCCAGCAGCCAGACAACCGCGTGGGACACCGGGGAGCTGTTTTTT. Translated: CASSQTTAWDTGELFF.

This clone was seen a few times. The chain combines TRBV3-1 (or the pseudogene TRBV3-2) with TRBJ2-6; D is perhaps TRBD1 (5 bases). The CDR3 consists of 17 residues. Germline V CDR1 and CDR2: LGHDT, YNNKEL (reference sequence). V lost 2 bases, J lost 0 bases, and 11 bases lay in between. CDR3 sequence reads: CASSQPDSNSGANVLTF. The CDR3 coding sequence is TGTGCCAGCAGCCAACCCGACAGCAACTCTGGGGCCAACGTCCTGACTTTC.

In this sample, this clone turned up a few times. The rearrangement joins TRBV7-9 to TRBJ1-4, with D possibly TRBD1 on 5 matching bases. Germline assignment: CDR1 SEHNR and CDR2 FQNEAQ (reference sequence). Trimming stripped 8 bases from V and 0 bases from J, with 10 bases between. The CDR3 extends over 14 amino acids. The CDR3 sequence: CASAGRTTNEKLFF. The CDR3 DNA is TGTGCCAGCGCAGGGAGGACAACTAATGAAAAACTGTTTTTT.

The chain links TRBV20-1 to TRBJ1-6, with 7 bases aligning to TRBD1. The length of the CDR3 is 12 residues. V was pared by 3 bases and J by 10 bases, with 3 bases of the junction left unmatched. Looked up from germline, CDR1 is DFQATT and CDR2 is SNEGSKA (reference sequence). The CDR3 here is CSASTGDSPLHF. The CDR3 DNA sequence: TGCAGTGCTAGTACAGGGGACTCACCCCTCCACTTT.